The subject of this entry is one T cell receptor beta chain. Its target is unknown. This sample stems from a study of memory CD4+ T cells and cytomegalovirus serostatus. General observations from the study: 67 of 164 known CMV-associated TCRbeta sequences appeared in CD4+ memory. The CMV-associated TCR signature appears largely within the CD4+ memory repertoire.

V lost 5 bases and J 2 bases, leaving 20 bases between the germline ends. The germline V gene has CDR1 SQVTM and CDR2 ANQGSEA. The CDR3 sequence is 16 residues long. Profiled with immunoSEQ multiplex PCR; TCRdb holds only in-frame clones, not every one. The sample holds roughly 60,000 clones; 60% to 80% are singletons and the top ten take around 0.81%. The sort gate was single viable CD3+CD4+CD8-CD45RO+ cells for memory CD4+ T cells. CD4+ T cells were isolated by positive magnetic selection. The sequenced sample consisted of memory CD4+ T cells from blood. This TCR was sampled from an adult in good health and CMV-seronegative. The V gene is TRBV29-1, the J gene TRBJ2-3; D is tentatively TRBD1 or TRBD2 (6 bases each). The CDR3 bases are TGCAGCGTTACCCGACCACAGGGAGGCAACACAGATACGCAGTATTTT. Protein: CSVTRPQGGNTDTQYF.